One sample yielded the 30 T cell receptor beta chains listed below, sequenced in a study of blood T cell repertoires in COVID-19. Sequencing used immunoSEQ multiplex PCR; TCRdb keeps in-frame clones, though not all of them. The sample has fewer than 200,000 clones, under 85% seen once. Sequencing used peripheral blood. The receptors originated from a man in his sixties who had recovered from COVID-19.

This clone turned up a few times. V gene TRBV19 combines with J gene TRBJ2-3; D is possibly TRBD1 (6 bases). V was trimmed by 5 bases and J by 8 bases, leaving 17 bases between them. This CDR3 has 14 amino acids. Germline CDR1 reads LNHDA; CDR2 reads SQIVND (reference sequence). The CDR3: CASSPSNRAGTQYF. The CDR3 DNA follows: TGTGCCAGTAGTCCTTCCAACAGGGCCGGTACGCAGTATTTT.

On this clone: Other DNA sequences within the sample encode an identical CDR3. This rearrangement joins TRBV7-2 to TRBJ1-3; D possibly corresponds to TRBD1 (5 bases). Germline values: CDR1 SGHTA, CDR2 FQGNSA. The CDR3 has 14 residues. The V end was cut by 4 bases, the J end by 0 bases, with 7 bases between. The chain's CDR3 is CASSSDISGNTIYF. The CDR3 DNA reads TGTGCCAGCAGCTCGGACATCTCTGGAAACACCATATATTTT.

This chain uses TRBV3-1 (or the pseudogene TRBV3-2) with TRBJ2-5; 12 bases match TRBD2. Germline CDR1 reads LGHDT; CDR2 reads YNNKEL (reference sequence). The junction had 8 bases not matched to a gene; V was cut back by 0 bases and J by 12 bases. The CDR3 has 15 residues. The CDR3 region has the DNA TGTGCCAGCAGCCAAGACACCCGGACTAGCGGGGTTAAGTACTTC. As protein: CASSQDTRTSGVKYF.

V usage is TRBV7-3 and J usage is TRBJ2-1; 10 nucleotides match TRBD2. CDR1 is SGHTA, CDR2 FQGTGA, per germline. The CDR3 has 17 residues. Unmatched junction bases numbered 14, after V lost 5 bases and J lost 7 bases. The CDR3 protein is CASSAPNQRGGLNEQFF. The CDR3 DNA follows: TGTGCCAGCAGCGCCCCTAACCAGCGGGGGGGCTTAAATGAGCAGTTCTTC.

The CDR3 loop is CASSPSRGGPEKLFF. CDR3 sequence (DNA): TGCGCCAGCAGCCCCTCCCGAGGGGGTCCTGAAAAACTGTTTTTT. The chain combines TRBV4-1 with TRBJ1-4; tentatively, D is TRBD1 (6 bases). CDR1 MGHRA and CDR2 YSYEKL come from the germline V gene. This CDR3 comprises 15 residues. Trimming removed 4 bases at V and 7 bases at J, with 16 bases between.

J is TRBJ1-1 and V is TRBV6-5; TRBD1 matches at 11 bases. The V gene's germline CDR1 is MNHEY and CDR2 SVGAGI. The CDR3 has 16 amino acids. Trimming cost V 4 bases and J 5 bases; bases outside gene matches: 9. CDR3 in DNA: TGTGCCAGCAGTTCTTCTCGGACAGGGGGCTTGACTGAAGCTTTCTTT. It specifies CASSSSRTGGLTEAFF.

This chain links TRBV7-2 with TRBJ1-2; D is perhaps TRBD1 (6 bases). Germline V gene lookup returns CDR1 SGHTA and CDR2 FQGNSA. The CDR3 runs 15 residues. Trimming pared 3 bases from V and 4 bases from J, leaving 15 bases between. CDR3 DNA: TGTGCCAGCAGCTTTTCCGGACAGAACCCCTATGGCTACACCTTC. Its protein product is CASSFSGQNPYGYTF.

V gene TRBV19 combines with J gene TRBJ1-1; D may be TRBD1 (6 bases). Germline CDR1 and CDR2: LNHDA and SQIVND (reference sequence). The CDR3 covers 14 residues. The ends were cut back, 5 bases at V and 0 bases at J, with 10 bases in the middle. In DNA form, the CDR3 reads TGTGCCAGTAGTTCCAGGGACATGAACACTGAAGCTTTCTTT. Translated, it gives CASSSRDMNTEAFF. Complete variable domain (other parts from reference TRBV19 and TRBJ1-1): DGGITQSPKYLFRKEGQNVTLSCEQNLNHDAMYWYRQDPGQGLRLIYYSQIVNDFQKGDIAEGYSVSREKKESFPLTVTSAQKNPTAFYLCASSSRDMNTEAFFGQGTRLTVV.

CDR3: CATTSGQINGELFF. CDR3 coding DNA: TGTGCCACTACTTCGGGACAGATTAACGGGGAGCTGTTTTTT. V usage is TRBV6-5 and J usage is TRBJ2-2; TRBD1 agrees at 7 bases. Germline V gene sequence: CDR1 MNHEY, CDR2 SVGAGI. This CDR3 has 14 residues. J was trimmed by 7 bases and V by 10 bases; bases with no gene match: 12.

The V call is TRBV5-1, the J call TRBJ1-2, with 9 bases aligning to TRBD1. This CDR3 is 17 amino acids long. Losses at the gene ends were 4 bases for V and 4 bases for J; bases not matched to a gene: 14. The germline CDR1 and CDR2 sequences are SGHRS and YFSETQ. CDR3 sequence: CASSTGQGKLGVYGYTF. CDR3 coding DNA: TGCGCCAGCAGCACCGGACAGGGGAAGTTAGGGGTCTATGGCTACACCTTC.

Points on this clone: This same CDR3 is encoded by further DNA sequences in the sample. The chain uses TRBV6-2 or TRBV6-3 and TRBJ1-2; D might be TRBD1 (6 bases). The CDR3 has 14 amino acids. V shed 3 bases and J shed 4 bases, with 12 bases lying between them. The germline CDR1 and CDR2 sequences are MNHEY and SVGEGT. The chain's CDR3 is CASSYSGQTYGYTF. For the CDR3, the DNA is TGTGCCAGCAGTTATTCCGGACAGACCTATGGCTACACCTTC.

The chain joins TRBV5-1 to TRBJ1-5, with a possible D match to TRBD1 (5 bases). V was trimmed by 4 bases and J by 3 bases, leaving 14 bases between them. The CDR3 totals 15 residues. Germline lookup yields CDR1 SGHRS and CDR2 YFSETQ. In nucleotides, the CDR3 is TGCGCCAGCAGCCCCCTGGGGGGGGTCAATCAGCCCCAGCATTTT. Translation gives CASSPLGGVNQPQHF.

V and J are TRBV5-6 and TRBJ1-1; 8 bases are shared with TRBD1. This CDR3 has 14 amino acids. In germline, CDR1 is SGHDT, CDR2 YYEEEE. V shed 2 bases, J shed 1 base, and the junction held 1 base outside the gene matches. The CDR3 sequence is CASSFGTGNTEAFF. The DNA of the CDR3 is TGTGCCAGCAGCTTCGGGACAGGGAACACTGAAGCTTTCTTT.

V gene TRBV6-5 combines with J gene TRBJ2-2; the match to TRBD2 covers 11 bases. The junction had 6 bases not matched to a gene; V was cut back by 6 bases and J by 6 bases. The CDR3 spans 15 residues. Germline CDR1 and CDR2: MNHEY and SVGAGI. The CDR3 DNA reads TGTGCCAGCAGGCGGCCACTAGCGGGGGCCGGGGAGCTGTTTTTT. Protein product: CASRRPLAGAGELFF.

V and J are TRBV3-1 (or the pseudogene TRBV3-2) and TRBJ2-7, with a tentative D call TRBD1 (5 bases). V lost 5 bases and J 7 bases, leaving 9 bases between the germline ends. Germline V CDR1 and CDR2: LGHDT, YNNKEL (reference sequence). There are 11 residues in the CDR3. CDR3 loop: CASSVREEQYF. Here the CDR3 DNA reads TGTGCCAGCAGCGTCAGGGAAGAGCAGTACTTC.

The CDR3 loop reads CASSQMDRNYGYTF. The CDR3 DNA reads TGTGCCAGCTCACAAATGGACAGGAACTATGGCTACACCTTC. This chain connects TRBV18 to TRBJ1-2; 7 nucleotides align to TRBD1. The CDR3 covers 14 residues. Per germline, CDR1 KGHSH and CDR2 LQKENI. V dropped 4 bases and J dropped 2; count of bases not matched to a gene: 4.

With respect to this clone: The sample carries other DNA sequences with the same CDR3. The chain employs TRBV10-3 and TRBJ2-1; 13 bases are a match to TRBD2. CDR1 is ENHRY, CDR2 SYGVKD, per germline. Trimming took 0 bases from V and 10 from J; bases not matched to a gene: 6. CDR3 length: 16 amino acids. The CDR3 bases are TGTGCCATCAGTGAGTCTACTAGCGGGGGGGCTGGGGAGCAGTTCTTC. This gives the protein CAISESTSGGAGEQFF.

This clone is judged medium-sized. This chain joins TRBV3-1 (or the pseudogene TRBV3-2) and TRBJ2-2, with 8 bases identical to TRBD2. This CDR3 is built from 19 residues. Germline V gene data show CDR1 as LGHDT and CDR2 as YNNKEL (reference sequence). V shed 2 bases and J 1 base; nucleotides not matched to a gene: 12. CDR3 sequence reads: CASSQKGFIGGENTGELFF. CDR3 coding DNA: TGTGCCAGCAGCCAAAAGGGATTTATCGGGGGGGAGAACACCGGGGAGCTGTTTTTT.

The DNA for the CDR3 is TGTGCCAGCAGCTATAGCGAGACCCAGTACTTC. Amino acid sequence: CASSYSETQYF. J is TRBJ2-5 and V is TRBV7-6; no definite D call. The CDR3 runs to 11 residues. The germline gives CDR1 SGHVS, CDR2 FNYEAQ. Trimming stripped 4 bases from V and 5 bases from J, with 5 bases between.

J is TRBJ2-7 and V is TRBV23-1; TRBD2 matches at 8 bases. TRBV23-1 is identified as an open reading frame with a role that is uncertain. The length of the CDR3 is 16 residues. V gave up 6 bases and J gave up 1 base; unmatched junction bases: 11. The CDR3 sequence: CASSPWSSGRSYEQYF. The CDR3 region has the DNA TGCGCCAGCAGCCCCTGGTCTAGCGGGCGATCCTACGAGCAGTACTTC.

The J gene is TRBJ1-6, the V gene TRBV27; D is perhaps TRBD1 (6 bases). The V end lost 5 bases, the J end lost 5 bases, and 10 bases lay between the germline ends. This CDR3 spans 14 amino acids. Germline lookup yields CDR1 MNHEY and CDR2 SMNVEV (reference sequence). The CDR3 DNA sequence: TGTGCCAGCAGTCCACCAGGGGATAATTCACCCCTCCACTTT. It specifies CASSPPGDNSPLHF.

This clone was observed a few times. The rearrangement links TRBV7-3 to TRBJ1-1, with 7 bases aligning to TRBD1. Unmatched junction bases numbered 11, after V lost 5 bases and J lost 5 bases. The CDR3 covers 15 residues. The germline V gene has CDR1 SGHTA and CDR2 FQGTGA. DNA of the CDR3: TGTGCCAGCAGCGTGACAGGGAACCTTGGGACTGAAGCTTTCTTT. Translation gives CASSVTGNLGTEAFF.

CDR3 amino acids: CASSYSTLRTRTDTQYF. The CDR3 DNA reads TGTGCCAGCAGTTACTCGACACTAAGGACACGCACAGATACGCAGTATTTT. The V call is TRBV6-2 or TRBV6-3, the J call TRBJ2-3, with D possibly TRBD1 on 5 matching bases. CDR1 and CDR2 (germline): MNHEY, SVGEGT. The germline V and J ends were trimmed by 0 bases and 1 base, with 14 bases remaining between them. The CDR3 runs 17 residues.

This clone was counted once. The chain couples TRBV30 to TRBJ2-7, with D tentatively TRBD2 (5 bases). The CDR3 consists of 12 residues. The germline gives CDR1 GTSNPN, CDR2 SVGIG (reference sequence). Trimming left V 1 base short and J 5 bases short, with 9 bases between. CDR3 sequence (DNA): TGTGCCTGGAGTGGATCGGGGAACGAGCAGTACTTC. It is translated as CAWSGSGNEQYF. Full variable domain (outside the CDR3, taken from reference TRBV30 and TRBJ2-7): SQTIHQWPATLVQPVGSPLSLECTVEGTSNPNLYWYRQAAGRGLQLLFYSVGIGQISSEVPQNLSASRPQDRQFILSSKKLLLSDSGFYLCAWSGSGNEQYFGPGTRLTVT.

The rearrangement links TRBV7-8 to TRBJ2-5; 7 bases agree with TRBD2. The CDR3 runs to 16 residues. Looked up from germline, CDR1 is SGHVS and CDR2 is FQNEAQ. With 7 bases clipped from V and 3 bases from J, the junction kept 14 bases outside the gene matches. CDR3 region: CASTPQRGMVKETQYF. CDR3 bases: TGTGCCAGCACCCCCCAGCGGGGAATGGTTAAAGAGACCCAGTACTTC. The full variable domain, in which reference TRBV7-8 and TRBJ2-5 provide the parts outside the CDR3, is GAGVSQSPRYKVAKRGQDVALRCDPISGHVSLFWYQQALGQGPEFLTYFQNEAQLDKSGLPSDRFFAERPEGSVSTLKIQRTQQEDSAVYLCASTPQRGMVKETQYFGPGTRLLVL.

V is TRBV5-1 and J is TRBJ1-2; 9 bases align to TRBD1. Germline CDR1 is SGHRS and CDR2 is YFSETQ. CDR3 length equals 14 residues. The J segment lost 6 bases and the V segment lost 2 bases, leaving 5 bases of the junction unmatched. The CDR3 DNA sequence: TGCGCCAGCAGCTTTAGGGACAGGGAAAATGGCTACACCTTC. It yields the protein CASSFRDRENGYTF.

The CDR3 loop reads CASGRGNQPQHF. CDR3 coding DNA: TGTGCCAGCGGCAGGGGTAATCAGCCCCAGCATTTT. The chain employs TRBV6-5 and TRBJ1-5; D might be TRBD1 (6 bases). Germline-derived CDR1 and CDR2 are MNHEY and SVGAGI. V was trimmed by 8 bases and J by 4 bases, leaving 9 bases between them. The CDR3 runs to 12 residues.

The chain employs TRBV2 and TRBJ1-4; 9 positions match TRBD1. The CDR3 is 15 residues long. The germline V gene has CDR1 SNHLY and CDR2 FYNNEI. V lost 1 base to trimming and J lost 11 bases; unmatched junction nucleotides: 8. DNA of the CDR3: TGTGCCAGCAGTGAAGACAGGGGGCCAACTAAGAAACTGTTTTTT. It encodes CASSEDRGPTKKLFF. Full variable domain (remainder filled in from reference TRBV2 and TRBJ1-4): EPEVTQTPSHQVTQMGQEVILRCVPISNHLYFYWYRQILGQKVEFLVSFYNNEISEKSEIFDDQFSVERPDGSNFTLKIRSTKLEDSAMYFCASSEDRGPTKKLFFGSGTQLSVL.

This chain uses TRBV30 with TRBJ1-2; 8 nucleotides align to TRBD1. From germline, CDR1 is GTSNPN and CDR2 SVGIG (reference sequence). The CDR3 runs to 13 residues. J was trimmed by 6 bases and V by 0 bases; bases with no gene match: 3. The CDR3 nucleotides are TGTGCCTGGAGTGTACAGGGGGTTGATGGCTACACCTTC. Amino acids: CAWSVQGVDGYTF.

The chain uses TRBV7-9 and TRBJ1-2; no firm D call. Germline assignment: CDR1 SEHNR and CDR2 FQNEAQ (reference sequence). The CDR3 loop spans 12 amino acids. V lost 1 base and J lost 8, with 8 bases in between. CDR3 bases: TGTGCCAGCAGCTTAGAAATGGCCGGCTACACCTTC. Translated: CASSLEMAGYTF.